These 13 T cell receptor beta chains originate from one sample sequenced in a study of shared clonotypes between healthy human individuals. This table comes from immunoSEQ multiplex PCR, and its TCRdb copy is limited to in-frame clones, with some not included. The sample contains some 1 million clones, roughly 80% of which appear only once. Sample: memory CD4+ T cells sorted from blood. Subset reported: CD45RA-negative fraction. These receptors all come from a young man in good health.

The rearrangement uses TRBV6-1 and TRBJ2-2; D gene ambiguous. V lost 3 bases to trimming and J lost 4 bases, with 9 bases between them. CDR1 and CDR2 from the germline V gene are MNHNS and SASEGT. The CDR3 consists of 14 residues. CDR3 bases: TGTGCCAGCAGTGAGATTAGGTCCACCGGGGAGCTGTTTTTT. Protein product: CASSEIRSTGELFF.

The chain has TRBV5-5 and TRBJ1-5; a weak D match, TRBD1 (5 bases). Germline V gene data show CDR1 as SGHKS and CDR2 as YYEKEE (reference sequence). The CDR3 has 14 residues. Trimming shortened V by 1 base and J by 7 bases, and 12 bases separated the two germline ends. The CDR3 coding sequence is TGTGCCAGCAGCTTGTCTAGGGGACGGCAGCCCCAGCATTTT. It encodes CASSLSRGRQPQHF. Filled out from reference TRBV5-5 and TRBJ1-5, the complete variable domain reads DAGVTQSPTHLIKTRGQQVTLRCSPISGHKSVSWYQQVLGQGPQFIFQYYEKEERGRGNFPDRFSARQFPNYSSELNVNALLLGDSALYLCASSLSRGRQPQHFGDGTRLSIL.

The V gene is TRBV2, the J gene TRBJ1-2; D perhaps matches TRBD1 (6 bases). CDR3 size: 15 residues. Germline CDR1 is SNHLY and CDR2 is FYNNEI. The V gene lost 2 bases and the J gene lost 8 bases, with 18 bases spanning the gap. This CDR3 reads CASSEIGGAAYGYTF. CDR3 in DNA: TGTGCCAGCAGTGAAATCGGGGGCGCTGCCTACGGCTACACCTTC.

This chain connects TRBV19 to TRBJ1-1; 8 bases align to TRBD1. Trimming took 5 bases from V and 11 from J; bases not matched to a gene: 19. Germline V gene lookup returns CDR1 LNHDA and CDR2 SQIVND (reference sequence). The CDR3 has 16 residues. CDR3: CASSQRTGRRADQAFF. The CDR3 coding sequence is TGTGCCAGTAGTCAGCGGACAGGGCGGCGGGCAGATCAGGCTTTCTTT.

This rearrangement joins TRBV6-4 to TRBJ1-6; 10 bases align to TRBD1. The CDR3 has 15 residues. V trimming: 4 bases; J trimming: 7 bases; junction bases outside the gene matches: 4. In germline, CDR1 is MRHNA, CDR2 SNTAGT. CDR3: CASSATTGGNSPLHF. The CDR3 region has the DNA TGTGCCAGCAGTGCCACGACAGGGGGCAATTCACCCCTCCACTTT.

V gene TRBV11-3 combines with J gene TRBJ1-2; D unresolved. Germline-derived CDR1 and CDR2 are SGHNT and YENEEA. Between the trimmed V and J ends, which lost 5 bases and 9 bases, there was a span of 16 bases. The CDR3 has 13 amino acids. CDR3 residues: CASSPTRLGSYTF. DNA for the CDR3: TGTGCCAGCAGCCCCACCCGCCTGGGGAGCTACACCTTC.

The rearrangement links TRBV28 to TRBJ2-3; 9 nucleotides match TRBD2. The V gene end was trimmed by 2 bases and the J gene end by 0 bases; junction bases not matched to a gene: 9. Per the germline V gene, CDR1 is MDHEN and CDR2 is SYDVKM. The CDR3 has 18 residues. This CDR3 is CASSLLGLATPSTDTQYF. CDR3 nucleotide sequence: TGTGCCAGCAGTTTACTCGGACTAGCGACACCTAGCACAGATACGCAGTATTTT.

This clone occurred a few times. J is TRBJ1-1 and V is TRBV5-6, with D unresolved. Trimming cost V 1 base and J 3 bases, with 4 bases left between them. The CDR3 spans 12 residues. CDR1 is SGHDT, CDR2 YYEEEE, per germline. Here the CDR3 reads CASSLTDTEAFF. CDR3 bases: TGTGCCAGCAGCTTGACAGACACTGAAGCTTTCTTT.

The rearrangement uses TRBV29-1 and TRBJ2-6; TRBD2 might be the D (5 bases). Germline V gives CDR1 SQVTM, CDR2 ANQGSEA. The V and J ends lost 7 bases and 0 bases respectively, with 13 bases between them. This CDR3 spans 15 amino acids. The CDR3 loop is CSGLTVSSGANVLTF. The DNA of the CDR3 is TGCAGCGGACTAACAGTAAGCTCTGGGGCCAACGTCCTGACTTTC. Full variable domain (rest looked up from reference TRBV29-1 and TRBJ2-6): SAVISQKPSRDICQRGTSLTIQCQVDSQVTMMFWYRQQPGQSLTLIATANQGSEATYESGFVIDKFPISRPNLTFSTLTVSNMSPEDSSIYLCSGLTVSSGANVLTFGAGSRLTVL.

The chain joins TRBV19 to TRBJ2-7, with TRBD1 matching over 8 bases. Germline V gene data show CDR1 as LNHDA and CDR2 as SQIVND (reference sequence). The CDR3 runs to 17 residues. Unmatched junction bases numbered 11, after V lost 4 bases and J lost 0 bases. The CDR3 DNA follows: TGTGCCAGTAGTAGGGGAGTGGGACAGGTCCCCTCCTACGAGCAGTACTTC. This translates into CASSRGVGQVPSYEQYF.

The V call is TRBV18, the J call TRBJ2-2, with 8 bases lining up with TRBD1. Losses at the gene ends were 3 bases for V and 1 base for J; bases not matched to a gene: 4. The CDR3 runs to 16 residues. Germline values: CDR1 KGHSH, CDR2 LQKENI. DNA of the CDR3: TGTGCCAGCTCACCCCTGGGACAGGTGAACACCGGGGAGCTGTTTTTT. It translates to CASSPLGQVNTGELFF.

The CDR3 loop reads CASSQEETQYF. The CDR3 bases are TGTGCCAGCAGCCAGGAAGAGACCCAGTACTTC. The chain carries TRBV28 and TRBJ2-5; D call uncertain. V lost 6 bases to trimming and J lost 3 bases, with 5 bases between them. This CDR3 has 11 residues. Looked up from germline, CDR1 is MDHEN and CDR2 is SYDVKM.

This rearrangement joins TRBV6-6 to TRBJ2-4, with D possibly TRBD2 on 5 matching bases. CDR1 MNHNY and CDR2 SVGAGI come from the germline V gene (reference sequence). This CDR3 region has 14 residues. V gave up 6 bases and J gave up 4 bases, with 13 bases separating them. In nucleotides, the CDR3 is TGTGCCAGCAGCAACGGACCGGGGAAAAACATTCAGTACTTC. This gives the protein CASSNGPGKNIQYF.